This T cell receptor (beta chain) was found in a study of T cells in Graves' hyperthyroidism and ophthalmopathy. Amplification of TCR beta CDR3 regions was performed using RNA transcripts as template. Carried out on the TCR CDR3, a first-round RT-PCR used the HTBI primer set. Each CDR3 protein is one row after TCRdb ran MiXCR on the multiplex PCR reads. The sample includes hundreds of thousands of distinct CDR3 sequences, more than 15% of them seen just once. This CDR3 is 17 amino acids long. V dropped 6 bases and J dropped 4; count of bases not matched to a gene: 10. The germline gives CDR1 SNHLY, CDR2 FYNNEI. This clonotype was observed a few times.

The chain employs TRBV2 and TRBJ2-5; 14 positions match TRBD2. Sequencing was carried out using blood. This TCR was recovered from a woman aged 40 to 50 with Graves' ophthalmopathy. The CDR3 protein is CASRGAFGLAGGETQYF. In DNA, the CDR3 is TGTGCCAGCAGAGGAGCCTTTGGACTAGCGGGGGGAGAGACCCAGTACTTC.